The 6 T cell receptor beta chains below all came from one sample that was sequenced in a study of shared clonotypes between healthy human individuals. The naive CD8 population came from CD45RO-negative cells selected for CCR7, without terminally differentiated effector memory CD45RA+ cells. Repertoires were generated with immunoSEQ multiplex PCR, while TCRdb's copy carries only in-frame clones and drops some. The data hold roughly 850,000 clones, with 96% observed a single time. The sample comprised naive CD8+ T cells sorted from blood. These receptors originate from a man in his thirties or forties in good health.

The gene calls are TRBV7-9 and TRBJ2-1; D gene ambiguous. Germline CDR1 and CDR2: SEHNR and FQNEAQ (reference sequence). The CDR3 is 14 residues long. V was shortened by 7 bases and J by 4 bases, with 14 bases between the two germline ends. Here the CDR3 DNA reads TGTGCCAGCAAACTGGCAGGCGAGTACAATGAGCAGTTCTTC. Translating gives CASKLAGEYNEQFF.

CDR3 DNA: TGCGTCAACCGGGCGGGTGAGCAGTTCTTC. It is translated as CVNRAGEQFF. The V call is TRBV20-1, the J call TRBJ2-1; maybe TRBD2 (5 bases). The CDR3 runs to 10 residues. CDR1 DFQATT and CDR2 SNEGSKA come from the germline V gene (reference sequence).

J is TRBJ2-7 and V is TRBV27; D is uncertain. Germline loops: CDR1 MNHEY, CDR2 SMNVEV (reference sequence). The CDR3 runs 13 residues. Trimming pared 6 bases from V and 3 bases from J, leaving 12 bases between. The CDR3 here is CASRSLLFYEQYF. DNA for the CDR3: TGTGCCAGCAGATCCCTGTTATTCTACGAGCAGTACTTC.

This clone has only one observation. The rearrangement joins TRBV5-5 to TRBJ1-3; possibly TRBD1 for D (6 bases). This CDR3 spans 14 amino acids. Germline V gene lookup returns CDR1 SGHKS and CDR2 YYEKEE (reference sequence). The V end was cut by 7 bases, the J end by 0 bases, with 11 bases between. The CDR3 region is CASATGDSGNTIYF. CDR3 sequence (DNA): TGTGCCAGCGCGACAGGAGACTCTGGAAACACCATATATTTT.

This sequence joins TRBV4-2 and TRBJ2-1; the D is unclear. The germline CDR1 and CDR2 sequences are LGHNA and YNFKEQ. The CDR3 covers 16 residues. V was shortened by 0 bases and J by 1 base, with 10 bases between the two germline ends. CDR3 residues: CASSQDGPGSYNEQFF. The CDR3 DNA is TGTGCCAGCAGCCAAGACGGTCCGGGTTCCTACAATGAGCAGTTCTTC.

V usage is TRBV6-1 and J usage is TRBJ2-7; possibly TRBD2 for D (5 bases). The length of the CDR3 is 14 residues. Between the trimmed V and J ends, which lost 3 bases and 7 bases, there was a span of 16 bases. CDR1 is MNHNS and CDR2 is SASEGT in the germline V gene. CDR3 in amino acids: CASSDLRNPGEQYF. DNA for the CDR3: TGTGCCAGCAGTGATCTGCGGAATCCGGGGGAGCAGTACTTC.